Listed below are T cell receptor beta chains from one sample, sequenced in a study of cytomegalovirus exposure and HLA in healthy donors. Method: immunoSEQ multiplex PCR; TCRdb's copy keeps in-frame clones and lacks some. The data show 150,000 to 200,000 clones, about 78% seen once. The sample was PBMCs. Receptors were obtained from a man aged 40-49 years in good health and CMV-seronegative. CDR3s include the opening cysteine and the closing phenylalanine or tryptophan.

>TRBJ2-3|TRBV7-2
CASSYRGQNTQYF
>TRBJ2-3|TRBV10-2
CASSELGLETDTQYF
>TRBJ1-1|TRBV6-1
CASSRGLEAFF
>TRBJ1-1|TRBV7-9
CASSLTSGEAFF
>TRBJ2-2|TRBV6-5
CASSYSPGANGELFF
>TRBJ2-7|TRBV5-1
CASRQAGGLYEQYF
>TRBJ2-5|TRBV30
CAWKQGRWQYF
>TRBJ2-1|TRBV15
CATRRLADNEQFF
>TRBJ2-5|TRBV4-1
CASSQWDTSQETQYF
>TRBJ2-7|TRBV6-5
CASSYDRARLEQYF
>TRBJ2-3|TRBV4-1
CASSQYRGASTDTQYF
>TRBJ2-7|TRBV30
CAWTVGDEQYF
>TRBJ1-1|TRBV7-9
CASSSRQGTMNTEAFF
>TRBJ1-1|TRBV7-9
CASSPGTEAFF
>TRBJ1-1|TRBV5-4
CASRPHAGNTEAFF
>TRBJ2-3|TRBV18
CASSLLLAGDPYTDTQYF
>TRBJ1-4|TRBV11-2
CASRSRARGEKLFF
>TRBJ2-7|TRBV29-1
CSGRDTSSYEQYF
>TRBJ2-7|TRBV11-3
CASSFAGLQVYEQYF
>TRBJ1-6|TRBV5-1
CASSRELGQAGSPLHF
>TRBJ2-5|TRBV11-2
CASSAGLAGGGETQYF
>TRBJ2-1|TRBV19
CASSHTSGDLQGANEQFF
>TRBJ1-3|TRBV6-5
CASSLSPGQGNTIYF
>TRBJ2-7|TRBV4-3
CASSQDRSGSLYEQYF
>TRBJ1-5|TRBV6-6
CASSYTRGNQPQHF
>TRBJ1-1|TRBV7-3
CASSTQAGGNTEAFF
>TRBJ2-7|TRBV5-4
CASSGRDRGTYEQYF
>TRBJ2-2|TRBV10-2
CASTPRLAGTGELFF
>TRBJ1-4|TRBV9
CASSVEPRGANEKLFF
>TRBJ1-6|TRBV7-9
CASSLVTEDPLHF